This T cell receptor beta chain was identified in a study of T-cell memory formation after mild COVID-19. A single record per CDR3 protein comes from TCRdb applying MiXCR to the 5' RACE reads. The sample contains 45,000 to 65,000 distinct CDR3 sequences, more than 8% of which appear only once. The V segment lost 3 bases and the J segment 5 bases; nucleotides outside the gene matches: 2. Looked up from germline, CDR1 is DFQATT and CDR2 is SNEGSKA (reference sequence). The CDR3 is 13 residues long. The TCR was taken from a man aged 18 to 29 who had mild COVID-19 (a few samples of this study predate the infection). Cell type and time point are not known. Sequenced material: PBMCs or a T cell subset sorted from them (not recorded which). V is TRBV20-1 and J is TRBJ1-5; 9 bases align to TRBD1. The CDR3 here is CSARTGGDQPQHF. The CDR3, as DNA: TGCAGTGCTAGGACAGGGGGAGATCAGCCCCAGCATTTT.